This T cell receptor beta chain was sequenced during a study of T cell changes during pregnancy in multiple sclerosis. The data were produced by immunoSEQ multiplex PCR, yet TCRdb's version contains in-frame clones alone and is incomplete. The sample lists 60,000 to 70,000 clones, around 91% occurring once. The CDR3 contains 13 residues. Trimming shortened V by 2 bases and J by 4 bases, and 5 bases separated the two germline ends. Germline V gene lookup returns CDR1 MRHNA and CDR2 SNTAGT. The gene calls are TRBV6-4 and TRBJ2-2; the D is unclear. This clonotype originated in a female donor in good health, enrolled as a control in a pregnancy study. The sequencing here drew on peripheral blood, taken after pregnancy. The CDR3 loop reads CASSDGPTGELFF. CDR3 DNA: TGTGCCAGCAGTGACGGGCCCACCGGGGAGCTGTTTTTT.